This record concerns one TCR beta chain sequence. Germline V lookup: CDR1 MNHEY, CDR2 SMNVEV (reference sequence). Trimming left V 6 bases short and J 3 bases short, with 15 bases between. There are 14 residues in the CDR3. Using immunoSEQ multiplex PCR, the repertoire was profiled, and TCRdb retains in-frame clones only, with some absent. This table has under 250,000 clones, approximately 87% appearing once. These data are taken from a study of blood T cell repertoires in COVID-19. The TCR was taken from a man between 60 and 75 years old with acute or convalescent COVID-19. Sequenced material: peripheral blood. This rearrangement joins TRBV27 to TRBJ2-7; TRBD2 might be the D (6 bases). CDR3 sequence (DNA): TGTGCCAGCAGAGCCTCGGGACTCTTCTACGAGCAGTACTTC. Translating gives CASRASGLFYEQYF.